A single T cell receptor (beta chain) is shown here with its context. The CDR3 has 15 amino acids. Trimming removed 3 bases at V and 7 bases at J, with 15 bases between. Germline values: CDR1 KGHSH, CDR2 LQKENI. Some clones are missing from TCRdb's copy, which holds only in-frame ones; the method was immunoSEQ multiplex PCR. The table shows 310,000 or so clones, with over 80% occurring only once. Donors in Cohort 3 who had recovered were those with two negative PCRs, healthcare professional clearance, or resolution of their symptoms. The data originate from a study of blood T cell repertoires in COVID-19.

Sequenced material: PBMCs or T cells enriched from blood (not recorded which). This receptor was taken from a young woman who had recovered from COVID-19. V usage is TRBV18 and J usage is TRBJ1-4; D possibly corresponds to TRBD1 (6 bases). CDR3 protein: CASSPRGQGGEKLFF. CDR3 bases: TGTGCCAGCTCACCGCGGGGGCAGGGTGGTGAAAAACTGTTTTTT.